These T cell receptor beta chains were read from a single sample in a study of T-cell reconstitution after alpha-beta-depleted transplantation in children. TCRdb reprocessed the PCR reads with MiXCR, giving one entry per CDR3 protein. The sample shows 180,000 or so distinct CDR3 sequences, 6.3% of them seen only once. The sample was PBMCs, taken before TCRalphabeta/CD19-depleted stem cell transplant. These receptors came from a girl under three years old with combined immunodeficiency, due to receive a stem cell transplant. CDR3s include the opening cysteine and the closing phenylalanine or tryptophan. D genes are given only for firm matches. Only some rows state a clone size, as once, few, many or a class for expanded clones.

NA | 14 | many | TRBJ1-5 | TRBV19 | TGTGCCAGTAGTAATGGACACCTGTATCAGCCCCAGCATTTT | CASSNGHLYQPQHF
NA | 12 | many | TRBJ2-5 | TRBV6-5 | TGTGCCAGCAGTTACTCTAGGGAGACCCAGTACTTC | CASSYSRETQYF
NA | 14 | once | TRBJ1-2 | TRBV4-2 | TGTGCCAGCACCCAAGCGACAGAGAACTATGGCTACACCTTC | CASTQATENYGYTF
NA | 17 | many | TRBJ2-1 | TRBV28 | TGTGCCAGCAGTTTATACCCAACCTACGGGGTAGCCGACGAGCAGTTCTTC | CASSLYPTYGVADEQFF
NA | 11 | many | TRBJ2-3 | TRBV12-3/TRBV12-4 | TGTGCCAGCACCAGCACAGATACGCAGTATTTT | CASTSTDTQYF
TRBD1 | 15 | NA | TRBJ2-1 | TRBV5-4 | TGTGCCAGCAGCTTCTCGCAGGGGGCGCACAATGAGCAGTTCTTC | CASSFSQGAHNEQFF
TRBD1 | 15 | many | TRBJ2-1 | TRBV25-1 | TGTGCCAGCAGTGAATCCCTCGACAGGGACAATGAGCAGTTCTTC | CASSESLDRDNEQFF
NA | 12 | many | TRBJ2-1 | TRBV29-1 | TGCAGCCCGTTAACAGGGTCGAATGAGCAGTTCTTC | CSPLTGSNEQFF
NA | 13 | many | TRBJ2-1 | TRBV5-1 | TGCGCCAGCAGCTTGGATCTGGACAATGAGCAGTTCTTC | CASSLDLDNEQFF
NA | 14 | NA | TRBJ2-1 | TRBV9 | TGTGCCAGCAGCGTTGTGGGAACCTACAATGAGCAGTTCTTC | CASSVVGTYNEQFF
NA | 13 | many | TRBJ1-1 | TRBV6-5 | TGTGCCAGCAGTTTCACACCGGGCACTGAAGCTTTCTTT | CASSFTPGTEAFF
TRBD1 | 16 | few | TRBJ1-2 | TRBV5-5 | TGTGCCAGCAGCTTGTCGCAGGGGGCGCTACACTATGGCTACACCTTC | CASSLSQGALHYGYTF
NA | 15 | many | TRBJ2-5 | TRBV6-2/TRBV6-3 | TGTGCCAGCAGTTACTCGATAGTCAGAGGAGAGACCCAGTACTTC | CASSYSIVRGETQYF
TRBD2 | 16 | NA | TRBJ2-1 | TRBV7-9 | TGTGCCAGCAGCTTAACAGGGACTAGCGGGGGAAATGAGCAGTTCTTC | CASSLTGTSGGNEQFF
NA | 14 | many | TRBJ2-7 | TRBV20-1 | TGCAGTGGCTTAGGGGTTGGGGGAACATACGAGCAGTACTTC | CSGLGVGGTYEQYF
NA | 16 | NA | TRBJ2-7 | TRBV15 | TGTGCCACCAGCAGACCTGTCCCGGGACATTCCTACGAGCAGTACTTC | CATSRPVPGHSYEQYF
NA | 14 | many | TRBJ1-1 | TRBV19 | TGTGCGATATTCGGGGGACCGCCGAACACTGAAGCTTTCTTT | CAIFGGPPNTEAFF
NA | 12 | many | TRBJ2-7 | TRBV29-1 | TGCAGCGTGGTGGGTTTCGGTGGTGAGCAGTACTTC | CSVVGFGGEQYF
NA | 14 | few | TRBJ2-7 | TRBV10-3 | TGTGCCATCAGTGACCTCAGCGGCTCCTACGAGCAGTACTTC | CAISDLSGSYEQYF
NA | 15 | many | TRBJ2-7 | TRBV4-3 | TGCGCCAGCAGCCAAGTTCATGGATACGCCTACGAGCAGTACTTC | CASSQVHGYAYEQYF
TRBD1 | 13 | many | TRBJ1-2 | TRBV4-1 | TGCGCCAGCAGCCACTGGACAGGGGAAGGCTACACCTTC | CASSHWTGEGYTF
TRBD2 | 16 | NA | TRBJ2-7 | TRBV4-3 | TGCGCCAGCAGCCAGAGGAACTGGGGAGGGTCCTACGAGCAGTACTTC | CASSQRNWGGSYEQYF
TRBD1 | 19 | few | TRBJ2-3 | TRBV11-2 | TGTGCCAGCAGCTTAGGTCACCTTAGTGGGACAGGGTCTCCAGATACGCAGTATTTT | CASSLGHLSGTGSPDTQYF
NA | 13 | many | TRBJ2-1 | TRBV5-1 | TGCGCCAGCAGCGCGGACTACTACAATGAGCAGTTCTTC | CASSADYYNEQFF
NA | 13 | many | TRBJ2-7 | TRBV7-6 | TGTGCCAGCAGCCAGGGTCTAGAGTACGAGCAGTACTTC | CASSQGLEYEQYF
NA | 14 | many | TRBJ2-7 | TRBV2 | TGTGCCAGCGGGGATGGAGCAGACGTCTACGAGCAGTACTTC | CASGDGADVYEQYF
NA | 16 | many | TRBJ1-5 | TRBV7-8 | TGTGCCAGCAGCCAAAACAGGGTCGGGAGCAATCAGCCCCAGCATTTT | CASSQNRVGSNQPQHF
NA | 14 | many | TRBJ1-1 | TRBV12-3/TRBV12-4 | TGTGCCAGCAGCCGGCGAGCCGAGGGCGCTGAAGCTTTCTTT | CASSRRAEGAEAFF
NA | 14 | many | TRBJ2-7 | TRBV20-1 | TGCAGTGCTAGAGAGTTCGACAGCCCCTACGAGCAGTACTTC | CSAREFDSPYEQYF
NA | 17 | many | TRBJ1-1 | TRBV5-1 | TGCGCCAGCAGCTCCCGGGACTCCCAAAGTGGGAACACTGAAGCTTTCTTT | CASSSRDSQSGNTEAFF
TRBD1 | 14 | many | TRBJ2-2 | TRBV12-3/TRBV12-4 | TGTGCCACCTCGATGGACAGGGTGGCCGGGGAGCTGTTTTTT | CATSMDRVAGELFF
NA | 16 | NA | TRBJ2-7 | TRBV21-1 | TGTGCCAACCTTGTCCCTCTAGGCCAGGTCCCCTACGAGCAGTACTTC | CANLVPLGQVPYEQYF
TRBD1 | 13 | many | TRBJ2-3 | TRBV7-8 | TGTGCCAGCAGCTTAGAAGAGGGGGCAACGCAGTATTTT | CASSLEEGATQYF
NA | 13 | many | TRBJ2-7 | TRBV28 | TGTGCCAGCAGTTCGGGACGTTTCTACGAGCAGTACTTC | CASSSGRFYEQYF
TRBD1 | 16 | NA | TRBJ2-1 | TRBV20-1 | TGCTGCGCTAGAGCCCGGGACAGCTTGGGTTACAATGAGCAGTTCTTC | CCARARDSLGYNEQFF
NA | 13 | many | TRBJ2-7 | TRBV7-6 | TGTGCCAGCAGCTTACAAACCTCCTACGAGCAGTACTTC | CASSLQTSYEQYF
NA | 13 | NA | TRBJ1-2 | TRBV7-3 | TGTGCCAGCAGCCAGACTTATGGCTATGGCTACACCTTC | CASSQTYGYGYTF
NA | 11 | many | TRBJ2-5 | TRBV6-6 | TGTGCCAGCAGCCAATCAGAGGCCCAGTACTTC | CASSQSEAQYF
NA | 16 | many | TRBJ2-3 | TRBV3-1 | TGTGCCAGCAGCCAAGGTCCAGATCCTAGCACAGATACGCAGTATTTT | CASSQGPDPSTDTQYF
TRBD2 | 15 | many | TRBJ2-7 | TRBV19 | TGTGCCAGTAGTATATCAAGCGGGAGCTACTACGAGCAGTACTTC | CASSISSGSYYEQYF
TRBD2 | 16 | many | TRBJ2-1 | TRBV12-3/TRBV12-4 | TGTGCCAGCAGTAACCTAGCGGAGAGCTCCTACAATGAGCAGTTCTTC | CASSNLAESSYNEQFF
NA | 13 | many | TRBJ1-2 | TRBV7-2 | TGTGCCAGCAGCCCTGGCAGGGGCTATGGCTACACCTTC | CASSPGRGYGYTF
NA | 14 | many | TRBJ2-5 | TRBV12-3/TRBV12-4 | TGTGCCAGCTCCTTAGGGGCGGGACACGAGACCCAGTACTTC | CASSLGAGHETQYF
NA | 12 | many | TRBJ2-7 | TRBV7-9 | TGTGCCAGCAGCTTCAGGGGTTCCGAGCAGTACTTC | CASSFRGSEQYF
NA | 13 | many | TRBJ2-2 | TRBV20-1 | TGCAGTGCTAGTTCAGGTGACACCGGGGAGCTGTTTTTT | CSASSGDTGELFF
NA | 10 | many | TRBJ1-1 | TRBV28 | TGTGCCGGAGGGAAGGGTGAAGCTTTCTTT | CAGGKGEAFF
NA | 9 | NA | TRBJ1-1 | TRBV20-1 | TGCAGTGCGGGGACTGAAGCTTTCTTT | CSAGTEAFF
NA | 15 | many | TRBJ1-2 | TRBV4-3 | TGCGCCAGCAGCCAAGATTCCGGGGATGTTAGTGGCTACACCTTC | CASSQDSGDVSGYTF
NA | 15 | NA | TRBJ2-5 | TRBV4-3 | TGCGCCAGCAGCCGGGCTAGAGGGTCCCAAGAGACCCAGTACTTC | CASSRARGSQETQYF
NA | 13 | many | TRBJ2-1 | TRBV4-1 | TGCGCCAGCAGCCAGCCAAATAACAATGAGCAGTTCTTC | CASSQPNNNEQFF
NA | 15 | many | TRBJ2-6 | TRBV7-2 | TGTGCCAGCAGCTTAGCGGCCTCTGGGGCCAACGTCCTGACTTTC | CASSLAASGANVLTF
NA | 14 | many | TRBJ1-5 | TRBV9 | TGTGCCAGCAGCGCGGGGACATTCAATCAGCCCCAGCATTTT | CASSAGTFNQPQHF
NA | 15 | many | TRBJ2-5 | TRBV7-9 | TGTGCCAGCAGCTTACCCTTTGGGCGTCAAGAGACCCAGTACTTC | CASSLPFGRQETQYF
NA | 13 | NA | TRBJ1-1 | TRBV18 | TGTGCCAGCTCACCGTTGCTCGTGGCTGAAGCTTTCTTT | CASSPLLVAEAFF
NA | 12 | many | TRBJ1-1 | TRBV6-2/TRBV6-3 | TGTGCCAGCAGAGAGGGGAGCACTGAAGCTTTCTTT | CASREGSTEAFF
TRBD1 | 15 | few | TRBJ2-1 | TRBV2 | TGTGCCAGCAGAGAGACAGGGTGGTCCTACAATGAGCAGTTCTTC | CASRETGWSYNEQFF
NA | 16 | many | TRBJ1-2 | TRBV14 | TGTGCCAGCAGCCAAATCCTGGGCAGGGGAGACTATGGCTACACCTTC | CASSQILGRGDYGYTF